These T cell receptor beta chains were read from a single sample in a study of human T cells and chemical hapten exposure. Each CDR3 protein is one row after TCRdb ran MiXCR on the RACE reads. The data contain tens of thousands of distinct CDR3 sequences, about a tenth of them seen just once; the ten biggest clones take up more than 13%. The material was whole blood, obtained in connection with sensitization to the hapten diphenylcyclopropenone (DPC). These receptors were collected from a woman in her forties with alopecia areata. Some clones in this sample may be carry-over from other donors' samples. CDR3s include the opening cysteine and the closing phenylalanine or tryptophan.

CASSLVMAGETHYF 14 TRBV7-8
CSARGTSVDNEQFF 14 TRBV20-1
CASSYGGGYTGELFF 15 TRBV19
CASSGVGEQYF 11 TRBV5-6
CASSRQGEAFF 11 TRBV12-3/TRBV12-4
CASSLEVIRPNTGELFF 17 TRBV7-2
CASSQASYEQYF 12 TRBV3-1
CASSLTSWEETQYF 14 TRBV5-1
CASSSFEAGGGRLETQYF 18 TRBV28
CASSQVSVARTEAFF 15 TRBV4-2